The T cell receptor (beta chain) described here comes from a study of blood T cell repertoires in COVID-19. Overall study context: PBMCs, B-cell-depleted T cells, or T cells provided the cDNA or gDNA that made up the material.

As processed by the authors: Nucleated cell counts were estimated from reference gene primer amplification. TCRdb keeps only in-frame clones here, not all; method: immunoSEQ multiplex PCR. That table supplies the V and J calls and clone size; D and trimming were determined from the DNA. Of roughly 120,000 clones in the sample, roughly four fifths are singletons; the top ten hold 7.9%. J gave up 7 bases and V 1 base, and 5 bases lay outside the gene matches. The CDR3 length is 15 residues. The germline CDR1 and CDR2 sequences are SGHRS and YFSETQ. The sample comprised peripheral blood. This chain links TRBV5-1 with TRBJ1-6; TRBD1 aligns across 7 bases. This TCR derives from a man in his 70s with acute or convalescent COVID-19. The CDR3 DNA follows: TGCGCCAGCAGCTTGCTGACAGGGAGCAATTCACCCCTCCACTTT. Protein: CASSLLTGSNSPLHF.